This T cell receptor beta chain comes out of a study of memory CD4+ T cells and cytomegalovirus serostatus. Whole-study results and caveats: Median bootstrapped AUC for CMV status was approximately 0.95 originally, 0.85 to 0.92 US-trained.

Method: immunoSEQ multiplex PCR; TCRdb's copy keeps in-frame clones and lacks some. The table shows some 48,000 clones, with roughly 78% occurring only once. Single viable CD3+CD4+CD8-CD45RO+ cells were sorted as the memory CD4+ T cells. This clone was found once. Its antigen remains unidentified. The J segment lost 3 bases and the V segment lost 0 bases, leaving 15 bases of the junction unmatched. Germline CDR1 reads SGHVS; CDR2 reads FNYEAQ. The CDR3 has 20 amino acids. Material for sequencing was memory CD4+ T cells from blood. V and J are TRBV7-6 and TRBJ2-7, with 12 bases identical to TRBD2. The TCR sequence derives from an adult in good health and CMV-seronegative. CDR3 nucleotides: TGTGCCAGCAGCTTAGCGGGGGGACAGCCCGGACTAGCGGGAATCTACGAGCAGTACTTC. Its protein is CASSLAGGQPGLAGIYEQYF.